A single sample gave rise to the 23 T cell receptor beta chains below, sequenced in a study of radiotherapy plus CTLA-4 blockade in lung cancer. Clones were sequenced by immunoSEQ multiplex PCR, and TCRdb holds only the in-frame ones, with some missing. Of 45,000 to 55,000 clones in the sample, around 69% were seen once. The specimen was peripheral blood, collected from a patient treated with radiotherapy plus ipilimumab. The source of these receptors is a human donor with non-small cell lung cancer who had stable disease on radiotherapy plus ipilimumab.

This chain joins TRBV4-3 and TRBJ1-2; TRBD1 agrees at 11 bases. This CDR3 region has 16 residues. The ends lost 0 bases at V and 8 bases at J; junction bases unmatched: 8. CDR1 and CDR2 from the germline V gene are LGHNA and YSLEER. CDR3 amino acids: CASSQDGTGGLSGYTF. CDR3 DNA sequence: TGCGCCAGCAGCCAAGACGGGACAGGGGGTCTGTCCGGCTACACCTTC.

The V gene is TRBV7-9, the J gene TRBJ1-1; D is undetermined. Trimming cost V 5 bases and J 0 bases, with 13 bases left between them. The CDR3 extends over 15 amino acids. Germline lookup yields CDR1 SEHNR and CDR2 FQNEAQ (reference sequence). CDR3 sequence: CASSPGRVMNTEAFF. In DNA form, the CDR3 reads TGTGCCAGCAGCCCGGGTAGGGTTATGAACACTGAAGCTTTCTTT.

This chain links TRBV2 with TRBJ1-1; D remains unclear. The germline CDR1 and CDR2 sequences are SNHLY and FYNNEI. Trimming took 2 bases from V and 0 from J, leaving 4 bases between them. The CDR3 totals 13 residues. CDR3 sequence reads: CASSEHLNTEAFF. CDR3 bases: TGTGCCAGCAGTGAACACCTGAACACTGAAGCTTTCTTT.

V is TRBV11-3 and J is TRBJ2-2; the D is unclear. The CDR3 sequence is 13 residues long. Per the germline V gene, CDR1 is SGHNT and CDR2 is YENEEA. Trimming removed 8 bases at V and 2 bases at J, with 9 bases between. CDR3 DNA sequence: TGTGCCAGCGCGACAAAAAACACCGGGGAGCTGTTTTTT. Residues: CASATKNTGELFF.

The chain employs TRBV6-5 and TRBJ2-7; tentatively, D is TRBD2 (5 bases). The CDR3 extends over 14 amino acids. Germline V gene data show CDR1 as MNHEY and CDR2 as SVGAGI. Deletions cut 5 bases from V and 2 bases from J, with 13 bases between. The CDR3 loop is CASSTPGSPYEQYV. In DNA, the CDR3 is TGTGCCAGCAGTACACCGGGGTCCCCCTACGAGCAGTACGTC.

The chain links TRBV5-4 to TRBJ1-6; perhaps TRBD1 as D (5 bases). V was shortened by 3 bases and J by 6 bases, with 13 bases between the two germline ends. The CDR3 has 15 residues. Per the germline V gene, CDR1 is SGHNT and CDR2 is YYREEE (reference sequence). CDR3 nucleotides: TGTGCCAGCAGCTCGGGGGTCGCGGGTAATTCACCCCTCCACTTT. It encodes CASSSGVAGNSPLHF.

The chain carries TRBV6-5 and TRBJ2-1, with TRBD2 identical over 8 bases. CDR3 length: 15 residues. CDR1 and CDR2 (germline): MNHEY, SVGAGI. V lost 10 bases, J lost 7 bases, and 15 bases stayed unmatched. CDR3 loop: CATVRTSRKKNEQFF. In nucleotides, the CDR3 is TGTGCCACCGTTAGGACTAGCCGGAAGAAGAATGAGCAGTTCTTC.

The chain recombines TRBV19 with TRBJ1-1; D unresolved. The CDR3 is 13 residues long. CDR1 is LNHDA and CDR2 is SQIVND in the germline V gene (reference sequence). V was pared by 3 bases and J by 5 bases, with 10 bases between. CDR3 nucleotides: TGTGCCAGTAGTATCTTGGGTAGGACTGAAGCTTTCTTT. It encodes CASSILGRTEAFF.

This rearrangement joins TRBV10-2 to TRBJ2-7; D is possibly TRBD2 (6 bases). The CDR3 spans 19 residues. V lost 6 bases, J lost 0 bases, and 27 bases lay in between. In germline, CDR1 is WSHSY, CDR2 SAAADI. The CDR3 region has the DNA TGCGCCAGCAGCCGGGACGCGCGCGGAGGGTGGGGGATCTCCTACGAGCAGTACGTC. It codes for CASSRDARGGWGISYEQYV.

This chain joins TRBV7-6 and TRBJ2-1; TRBD2 agrees at 14 bases. CDR1 and CDR2 from the germline V gene are SGHVS and FNYEAQ. The trim removed 5 bases at V and 0 bases at J, leaving 6 bases unmatched. This CDR3 has 18 amino acids. The CDR3 loop is CASSSGTSGGRSYNEQFF. Written as DNA, the CDR3 is TGTGCCAGCAGCAGCGGGACTAGCGGGGGCCGCTCCTACAATGAGCAGTTCTTC.

V and J are TRBV7-2 and TRBJ2-5; D possibly corresponds to TRBD1 (6 bases). Germline V CDR1 and CDR2: SGHTA, FQGNSA. Trimming cost V 5 bases and J 5 bases, with 18 bases left between them. CDR3 size: 15 residues. CDR3: CASSLGHQTRETQYF. CDR3 DNA sequence: TGTGCCAGCAGCCTGGGACACCAGACAAGGGAGACCCAGTACTTC.

The chain is built from TRBV6-5 and TRBJ1-1; a possible D gene is TRBD1 (5 bases). The CDR3 runs 14 residues. In germline, CDR1 is MNHEY, CDR2 SVGAGI. V lost 6 bases and J lost 1, with 12 bases in between. CDR3 in amino acids: CASRPSGRNTEAFF. CDR3 nucleotide sequence: TGTGCCAGCAGGCCGTCAGGGCGGAACACTGAAGCTTTCTTT.

In its sample, this clone was seen once. This sequence joins TRBV2 and TRBJ1-2; D not certain. Deletions cut 5 bases from V and 8 bases from J, with 9 bases between. The CDR3 extends over 11 amino acids. In germline, CDR1 is SNHLY, CDR2 FYNNEI. The CDR3 spells CASSPGQGYTF. Here the CDR3 DNA reads TGTGCCAGCAGTCCCGGGCAAGGCTACACCTTC. The full variable domain, rest sourced from reference TRBV2 and TRBJ1-2, is EPEVTQTPSHQVTQMGQEVILRCVPISNHLYFYWYRQILGQKVEFLVSFYNNEISEKSEIFDDQFSVERPDGSNFTLKIRSTKLEDSAMYFCASSPGQGYTFGSGTRLTVV.

The chain links TRBV9 to TRBJ2-5, with 8 bases identical to TRBD2. Germline V CDR1 and CDR2: SGDLS, YYNGEE. V was clipped by 3 bases and J by 2 bases; unmatched bases: 12. The CDR3 is 17 residues long. The CDR3 sequence: CASSAFSGAEFQETQYF. CDR3 nucleotide sequence: TGTGCCAGCAGCGCGTTTAGCGGGGCCGAATTTCAAGAGACCCAGTACTTC.

CDR3 nucleotides: TGTGCCAGCACCAAAGGCGTATTAGACACCGGGGAGCTGTTTTTT. It is translated as CASTKGVLDTGELFF. The rearrangement joins TRBV6-5 to TRBJ2-2; D call uncertain. Germline lookup yields CDR1 MNHEY and CDR2 SVGAGI. The CDR3 consists of 15 residues. V was clipped by 7 bases and J by 3 bases, with 15 bases between them.

This chain uses TRBV2 with TRBJ2-1; 9 bases fit TRBD2. J gave up 10 bases and V 5 bases, and 3 bases lay outside the gene matches. The germline CDR1 and CDR2 sequences are SNHLY and FYNNEI. The CDR3 has 12 residues. The CDR3 loop is CASSPTSGEQFF. The CDR3 nucleotides are TGTGCCAGCAGTCCTACTAGCGGGGAGCAGTTCTTC. The complete variable domain, with remaining parts taken from reference TRBV2 and TRBJ2-1, reads EPEVTQTPSHQVTQMGQEVILRCVPISNHLYFYWYRQILGQKVEFLVSFYNNEISEKSEIFDDQFSVERPDGSNFTLKIRSTKLEDSAMYFCASSPTSGEQFFGPGTRLTVL.

The genes are TRBV7-7 and TRBJ2-1; 8 bases are a match to TRBD2. CDR3 length equals 13 residues. CDR1 SSHAT and CDR2 FNYEAQ come from the germline V gene (reference sequence). The trim removed 5 bases at V and 8 bases at J, leaving 5 bases unmatched. CDR3 coding DNA: TGTGCCAGCAGCCCTCCGGGGGGGGATGAGCAGTTCTTC. This gives the protein CASSPPGGDEQFF.

The V and J genes are TRBV10-2 and TRBJ1-2; D possibly corresponds to TRBD1 (6 bases). The CDR3 loop spans 13 amino acids. Germline CDR1 is WSHSY and CDR2 is SAAADI. The V and J ends lost 7 bases and 3 bases respectively, with 12 bases between them. The CDR3 sequence: CASKEGEYYGYTF. CDR3 DNA: TGCGCCAGCAAGGAGGGGGAGTACTATGGCTACACCTTC.

The chain links TRBV11-2 to TRBJ2-7; 7 bases are shared with TRBD1. CDR3 length equals 13 residues. Germline values: CDR1 SGHAT, CDR2 FQNNGV. J gave up 5 bases and V 4 bases, and 5 bases lay outside the gene matches. In DNA, the CDR3 is TGTGCCAGCAGCTCCGCTGACAGGGACGAGCAGTACTTC. Protein product: CASSSADRDEQYF.

This clone has more than one count but fewer than ten. The V and J genes are TRBV15 and TRBJ2-2; either TRBD1 or TRBD2 may supply D (6 bases each). In germline, CDR1 is LNHNV, CDR2 YYDKDF (reference sequence). CDR3 length equals 14 residues. The V end was cut by 4 bases, the J end by 7 bases, with 13 bases between. The CDR3 sequence: CATSTGGGDGELFF. In DNA, the CDR3 is TGTGCCACCAGCACTGGGGGCGGGGACGGGGAGCTGTTTTTT.

The CDR3 nucleotides read TGCGCCAGCAGCCAAACTCCGATCGCGGGGGCGTATGAGCAGTTCTTC. Amino acid sequence: CASSQTPIAGAYEQFF. The chain couples TRBV4-1 to TRBJ2-1; D is perhaps TRBD2 (7 bases). The ends were cut back, 2 bases at V and 8 bases at J, with 19 bases in the middle. Germline V gives CDR1 MGHRA, CDR2 YSYEKL. This CDR3 region has 16 residues.

The V call is TRBV9, the J call TRBJ1-3; 7 bases line up with TRBD1. Germline loops: CDR1 SGDLS, CDR2 YYNGEE. V lost 3 bases and J lost 1; bases outside the gene matches: 1. This CDR3 has 14 residues. Written as DNA, the CDR3 is TGTGCCAGCAGCGAACAGGGGTCTGGAAACACCATATATTTT. Amino acid sequence: CASSEQGSGNTIYF.

The chain recombines TRBV19 with TRBJ1-2; possibly TRBD1 for D (5 bases). Per the germline V gene, CDR1 is LNHDA and CDR2 is SQIVND (reference sequence). This CDR3 comprises 14 residues. With 10 bases removed from V and 7 bases from J, the gap between germline ends came to 22 bases. CDR3 nucleotides: TGTGCCACCCAAATGGGCACTACTGGGGGTGGCTACACCTTC. Protein sequence: CATQMGTTGGGYTF.